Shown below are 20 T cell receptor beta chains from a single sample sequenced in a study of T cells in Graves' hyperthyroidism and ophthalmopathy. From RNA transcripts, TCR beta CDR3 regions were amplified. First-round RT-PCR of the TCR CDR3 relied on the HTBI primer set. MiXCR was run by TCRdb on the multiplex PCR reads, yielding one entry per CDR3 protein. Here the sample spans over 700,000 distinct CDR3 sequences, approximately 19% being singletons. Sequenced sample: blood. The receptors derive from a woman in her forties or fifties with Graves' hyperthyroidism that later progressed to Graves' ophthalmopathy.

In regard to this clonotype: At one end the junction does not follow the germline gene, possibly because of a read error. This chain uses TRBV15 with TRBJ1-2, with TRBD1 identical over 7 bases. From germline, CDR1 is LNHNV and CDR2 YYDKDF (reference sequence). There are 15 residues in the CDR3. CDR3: CATSRGGTANYGHTF. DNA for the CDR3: TGTGCCACCAGCAGAGGAGGGACAGCTAACTATGGCCACACCTTC.

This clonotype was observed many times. The CDR3 nucleotides read TGCAGTGCTTACCCGGGACAGGGATTGGAGACCCAGTACTTC. It yields the protein CSAYPGQGLETQYF. V is TRBV20-1 and J is TRBJ2-5; TRBD1 agrees at 9 bases. The CDR3 runs to 14 residues. After removal of 5 bases from V and 5 bases from J, the junction contained 9 bases not matched to a gene. From germline, CDR1 is DFQATT and CDR2 SNEGSKA (reference sequence).

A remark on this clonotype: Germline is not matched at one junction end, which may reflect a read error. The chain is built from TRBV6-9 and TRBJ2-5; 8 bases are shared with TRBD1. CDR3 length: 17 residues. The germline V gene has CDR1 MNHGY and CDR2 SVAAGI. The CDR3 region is CASSFQGANPYQEIQYF. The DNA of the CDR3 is TGTGCCAGCAGTTTTCAGGGGGCGAATCCGTACCAAGAGATCCAGTACTTC.

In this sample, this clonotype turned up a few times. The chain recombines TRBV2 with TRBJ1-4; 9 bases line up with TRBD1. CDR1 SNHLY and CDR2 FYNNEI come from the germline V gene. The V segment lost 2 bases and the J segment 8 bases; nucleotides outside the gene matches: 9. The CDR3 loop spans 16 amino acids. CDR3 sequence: CASSELMGTGREKLFF. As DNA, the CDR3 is TGTGCCAGCAGTGAATTGATGGGGACAGGGCGCGAAAAACTGTTTTTT.

CDR3 DNA sequence: TGTGCCAGTAGCCGACTAGCCAACTACGAGCAGTACTTC. Its translation is CASSRLANYEQYF. V and J are TRBV19 and TRBJ2-7, with 7 bases fitting TRBD2. The V gene's germline CDR1 is LNHDA and CDR2 SQIVND (reference sequence). The CDR3 is 13 amino acids. The V and J ends lost 6 bases and 3 bases, in that order; junction bases with no gene match: 5.

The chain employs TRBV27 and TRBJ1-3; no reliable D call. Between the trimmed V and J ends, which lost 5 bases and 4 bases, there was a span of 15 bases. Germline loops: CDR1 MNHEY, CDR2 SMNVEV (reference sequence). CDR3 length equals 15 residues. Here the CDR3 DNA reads TGTGCCAGCAGTCCCGCCGCGACTATCGGAAACACCATATATTTT. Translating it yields CASSPAATIGNTIYF.

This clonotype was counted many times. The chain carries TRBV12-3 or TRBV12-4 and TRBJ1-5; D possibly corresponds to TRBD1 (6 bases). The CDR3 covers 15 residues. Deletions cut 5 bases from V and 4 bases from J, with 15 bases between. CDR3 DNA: TGTGCCAGCAGTGCATTCGGGCAGGGGAATCAGCCCCAGCATTTT. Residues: CASSAFGQGNQPQHF.

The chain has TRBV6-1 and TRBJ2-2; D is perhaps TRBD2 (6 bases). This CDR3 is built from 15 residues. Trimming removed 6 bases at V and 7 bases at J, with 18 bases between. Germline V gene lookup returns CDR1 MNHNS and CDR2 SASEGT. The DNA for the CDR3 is TGTGCCAGCAGGCGGGACTTCCTTAGGGTCGGGGAGCTGTTTTTT. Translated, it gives CASRRDFLRVGELFF.

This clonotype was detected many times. The CDR3 DNA sequence: TGTGCCAGCAGCTTAGGCTCCGGGAGATACACTGAAGCTTTCTTT. Translated: CASSLGSGRYTEAFF. The chain joins TRBV13 to TRBJ1-1; D not certain. The germline V and J ends were trimmed by 0 bases and 3 bases, with 11 bases remaining between them. CDR3 size: 15 residues. CDR1 PRHDT and CDR2 FYEKMQ come from the germline V gene (reference sequence).

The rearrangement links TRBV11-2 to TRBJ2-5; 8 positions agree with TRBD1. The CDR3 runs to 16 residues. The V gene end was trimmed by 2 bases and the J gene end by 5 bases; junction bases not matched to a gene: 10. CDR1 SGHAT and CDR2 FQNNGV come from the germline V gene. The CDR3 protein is CASSLYGTGQLETQYF. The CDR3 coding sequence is TGTGCCAGCAGCTTATATGGGACAGGCCAACTGGAGACCCAGTACTTC.

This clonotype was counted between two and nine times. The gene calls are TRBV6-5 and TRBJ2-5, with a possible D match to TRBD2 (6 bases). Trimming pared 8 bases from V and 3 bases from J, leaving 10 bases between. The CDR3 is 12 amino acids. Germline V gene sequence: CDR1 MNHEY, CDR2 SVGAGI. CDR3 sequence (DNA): TGTGCCAGCGCGGGGCCGGAAGAGACCCAGTACTTC. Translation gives CASAGPEETQYF.

CDR3 coding DNA: TGCGCCAGCAGTGACCCGGTGGGGAGCTCCTACAATGAGCAGTTCTTC. Translation: CASSDPVGSSYNEQFF. The chain combines TRBV10-1 with TRBJ2-1, with D perhaps TRBD2 (5 bases). Trimming removed 3 bases at V and 0 bases at J, with 12 bases between. Germline assignment: CDR1 WNHNN and CDR2 SYGVQD (reference sequence). This CDR3 region has 16 residues.

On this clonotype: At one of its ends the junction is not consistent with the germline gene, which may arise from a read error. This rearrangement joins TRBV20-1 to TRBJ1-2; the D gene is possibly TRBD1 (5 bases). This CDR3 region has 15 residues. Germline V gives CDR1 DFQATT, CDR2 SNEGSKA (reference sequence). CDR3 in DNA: TGCAGTGCTAGAGATGTAGGGGCGCCCCTCTATGGCTACATCTTC. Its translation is CSARDVGAPLYGYIF.

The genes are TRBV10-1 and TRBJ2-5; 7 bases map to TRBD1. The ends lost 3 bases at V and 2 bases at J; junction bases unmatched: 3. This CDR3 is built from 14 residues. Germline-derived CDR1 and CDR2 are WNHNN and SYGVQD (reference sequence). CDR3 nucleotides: TGCGCCAGCAGTGAAGGGGGCATACAAGAGACCCAGTACTTC. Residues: CASSEGGIQETQYF.

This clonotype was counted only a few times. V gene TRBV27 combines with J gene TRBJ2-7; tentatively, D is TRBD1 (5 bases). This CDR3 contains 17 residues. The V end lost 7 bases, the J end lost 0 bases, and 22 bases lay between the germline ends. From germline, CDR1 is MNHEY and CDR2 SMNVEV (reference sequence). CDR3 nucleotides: TGTGCCAGCACCAGCCGATCAGGGCCCTCGTCCTCCTACGAGCAGTACTTC. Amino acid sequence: CASTSRSGPSSSYEQYF.

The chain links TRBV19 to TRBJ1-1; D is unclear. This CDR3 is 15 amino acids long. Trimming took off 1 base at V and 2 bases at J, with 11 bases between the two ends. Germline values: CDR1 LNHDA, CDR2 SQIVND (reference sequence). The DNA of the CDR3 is TGTGCCAGTAGTATAGGAAGACTTCTCAACACTGAAGCTTTCTTT. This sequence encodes CASSIGRLLNTEAFF.

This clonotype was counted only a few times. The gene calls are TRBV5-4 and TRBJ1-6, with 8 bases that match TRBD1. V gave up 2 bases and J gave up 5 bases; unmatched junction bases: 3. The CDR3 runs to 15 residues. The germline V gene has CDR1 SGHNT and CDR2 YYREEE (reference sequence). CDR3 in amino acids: CASSLRDRNNSPLHF. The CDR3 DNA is TGTGCCAGCAGCTTAAGGGACAGGAATAATTCACCCCTCCACTTT.

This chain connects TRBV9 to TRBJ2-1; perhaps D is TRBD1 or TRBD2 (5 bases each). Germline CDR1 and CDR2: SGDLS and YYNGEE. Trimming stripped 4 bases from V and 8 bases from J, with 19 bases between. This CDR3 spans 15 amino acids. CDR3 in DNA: TGTGCCAGCAGCTTTACCGGGACCCGGAGCGATGAGCAGTTCTTC. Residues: CASSFTGTRSDEQFF.

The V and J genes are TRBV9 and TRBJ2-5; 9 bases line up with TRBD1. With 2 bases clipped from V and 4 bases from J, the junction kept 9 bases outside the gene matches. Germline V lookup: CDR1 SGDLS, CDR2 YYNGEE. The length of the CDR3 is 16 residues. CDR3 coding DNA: TGTGCCAGCAGCGTCTTCGGGACAGGGTTTGGAGAGACCCAGTACTTC. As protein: CASSVFGTGFGETQYF.

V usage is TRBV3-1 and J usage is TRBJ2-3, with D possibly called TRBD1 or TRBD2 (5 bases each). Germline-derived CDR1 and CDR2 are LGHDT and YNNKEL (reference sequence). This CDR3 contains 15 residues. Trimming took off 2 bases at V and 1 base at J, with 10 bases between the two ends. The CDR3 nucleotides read TGTGCCAGCAGCCAAATCTTGGGGGGCACAGATACGCAGTATTTT. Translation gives CASSQILGGTDTQYF.